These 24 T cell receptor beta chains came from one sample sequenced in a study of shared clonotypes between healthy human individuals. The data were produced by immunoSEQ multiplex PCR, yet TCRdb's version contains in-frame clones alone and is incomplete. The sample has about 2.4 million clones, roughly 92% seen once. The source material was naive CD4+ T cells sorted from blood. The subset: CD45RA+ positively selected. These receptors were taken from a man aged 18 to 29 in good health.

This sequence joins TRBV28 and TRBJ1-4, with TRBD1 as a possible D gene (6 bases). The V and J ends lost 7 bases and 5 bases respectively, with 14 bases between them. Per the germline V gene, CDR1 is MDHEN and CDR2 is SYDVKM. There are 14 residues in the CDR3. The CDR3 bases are TGTGCCAGCACCGTCCGGGGGCCGAATGAAAAACTGTTTTTT. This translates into CASTVRGPNEKLFF.

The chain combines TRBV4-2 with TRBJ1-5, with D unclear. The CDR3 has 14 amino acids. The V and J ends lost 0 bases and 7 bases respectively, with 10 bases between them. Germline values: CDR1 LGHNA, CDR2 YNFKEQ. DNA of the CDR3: TGTGCCAGCAGCCAAGACGGGGATGTCCAGCCCCAGCATTTT. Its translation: CASSQDGDVQPQHF.

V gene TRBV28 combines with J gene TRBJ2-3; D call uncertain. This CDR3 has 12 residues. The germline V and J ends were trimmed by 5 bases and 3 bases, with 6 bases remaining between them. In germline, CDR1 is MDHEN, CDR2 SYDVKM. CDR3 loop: CASSAETDTQYF. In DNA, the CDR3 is TGTGCCAGCAGTGCGGAAACAGATACGCAGTATTTT.

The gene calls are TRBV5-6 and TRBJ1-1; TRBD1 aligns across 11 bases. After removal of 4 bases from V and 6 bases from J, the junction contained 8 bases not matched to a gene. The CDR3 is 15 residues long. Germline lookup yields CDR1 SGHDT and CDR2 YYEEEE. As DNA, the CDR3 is TGTGCCAGCAGCCTTTCCTGGACAGGGGGCCCTGAAGCTTTCTTT. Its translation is CASSLSWTGGPEAFF.

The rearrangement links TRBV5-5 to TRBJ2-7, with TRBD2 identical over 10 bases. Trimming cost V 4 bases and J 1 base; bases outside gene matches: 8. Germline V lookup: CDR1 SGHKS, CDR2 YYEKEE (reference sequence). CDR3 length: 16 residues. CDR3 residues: CASSAGTSAESYEQYF. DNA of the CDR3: TGTGCCAGCAGCGCCGGGACTAGCGCTGAGTCCTACGAGCAGTACTTC.

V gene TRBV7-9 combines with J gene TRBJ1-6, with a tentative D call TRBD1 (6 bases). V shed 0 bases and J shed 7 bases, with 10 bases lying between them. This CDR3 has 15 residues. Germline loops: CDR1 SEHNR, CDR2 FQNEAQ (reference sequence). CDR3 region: CASSLAGQRNSPLHF. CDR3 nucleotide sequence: TGTGCCAGCAGCTTAGCGGGACAAAGAAATTCACCCCTCCACTTT.

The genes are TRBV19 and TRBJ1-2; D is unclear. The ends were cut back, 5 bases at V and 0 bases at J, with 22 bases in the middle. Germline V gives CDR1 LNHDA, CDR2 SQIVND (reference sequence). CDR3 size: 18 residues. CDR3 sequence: CASSPSRTLTNTNYGYTF. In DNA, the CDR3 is TGTGCCAGTAGTCCCTCGAGAACCTTGACAAATACTAACTATGGCTACACCTTC. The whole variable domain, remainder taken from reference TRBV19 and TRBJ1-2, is DGGITQSPKYLFRKEGQNVTLSCEQNLNHDAMYWYRQDPGQGLRLIYYSQIVNDFQKGDIAEGYSVSREKKESFPLTVTSAQKNPTAFYLCASSPSRTLTNTNYGYTFGSGTRLTVV.

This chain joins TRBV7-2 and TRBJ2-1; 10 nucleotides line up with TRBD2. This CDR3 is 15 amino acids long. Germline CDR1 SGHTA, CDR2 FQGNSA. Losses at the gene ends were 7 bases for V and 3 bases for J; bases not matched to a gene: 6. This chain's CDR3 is CASTSSGSNYNEQFF. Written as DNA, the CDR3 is TGTGCCAGCACCTCTAGCGGGAGCAACTACAATGAGCAGTTCTTC.

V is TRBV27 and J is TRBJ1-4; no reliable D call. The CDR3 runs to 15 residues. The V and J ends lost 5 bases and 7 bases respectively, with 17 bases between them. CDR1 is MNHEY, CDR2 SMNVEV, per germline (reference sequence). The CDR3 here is CASSARFTSGEKLFF. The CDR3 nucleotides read TGTGCCAGCAGTGCGAGGTTTACGTCGGGTGAAAAACTGTTTTTT.

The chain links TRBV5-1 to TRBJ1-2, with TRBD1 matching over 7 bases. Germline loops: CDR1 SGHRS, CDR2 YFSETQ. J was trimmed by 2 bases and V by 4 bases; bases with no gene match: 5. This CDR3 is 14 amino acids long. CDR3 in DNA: TGCGCCAGCAGCCAAACAGGGGTGAACTATGGCTACACCTTC. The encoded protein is CASSQTGVNYGYTF.

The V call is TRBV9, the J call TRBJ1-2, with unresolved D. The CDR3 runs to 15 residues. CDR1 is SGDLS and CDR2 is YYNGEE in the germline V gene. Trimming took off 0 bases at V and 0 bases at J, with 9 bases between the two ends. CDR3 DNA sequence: TGTGCCAGCAGCGTAGAGTCGGTGGCTAACTATGGCTACACCTTC. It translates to CASSVESVANYGYTF.

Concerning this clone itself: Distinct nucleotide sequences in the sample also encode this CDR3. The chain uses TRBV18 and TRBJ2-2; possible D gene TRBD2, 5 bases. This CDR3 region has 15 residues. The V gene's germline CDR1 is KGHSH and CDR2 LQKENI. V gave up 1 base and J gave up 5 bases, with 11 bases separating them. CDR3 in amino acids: CASSPQGRGTGELFF. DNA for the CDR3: TGTGCCAGCTCACCACAGGGTAGAGGGACCGGGGAGCTGTTTTTT.

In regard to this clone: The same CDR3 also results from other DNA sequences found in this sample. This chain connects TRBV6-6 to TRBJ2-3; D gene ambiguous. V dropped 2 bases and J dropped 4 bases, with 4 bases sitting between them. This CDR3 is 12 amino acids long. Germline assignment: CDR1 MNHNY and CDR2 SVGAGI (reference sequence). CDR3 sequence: CASSYPADTQYF. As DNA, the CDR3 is TGTGCCAGCAGTTACCCCGCAGATACGCAGTATTTT.

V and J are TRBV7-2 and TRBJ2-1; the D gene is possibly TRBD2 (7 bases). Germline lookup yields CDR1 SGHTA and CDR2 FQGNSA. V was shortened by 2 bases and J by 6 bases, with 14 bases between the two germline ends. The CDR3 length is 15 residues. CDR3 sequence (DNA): TGTGCCAGCAGCTTACCCGGGGGGCGTGTCAATGAGCAGTTCTTC. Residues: CASSLPGGRVNEQFF.

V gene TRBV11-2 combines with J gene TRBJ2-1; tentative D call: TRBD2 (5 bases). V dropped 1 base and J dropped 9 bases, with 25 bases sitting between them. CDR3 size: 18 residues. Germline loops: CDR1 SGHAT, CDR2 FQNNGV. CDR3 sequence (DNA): TGTGCCAGCAGCTTAGGCCCGGTCGCAGCGGCCATTCGAGGTGAGCAGTTCTTC. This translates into CASSLGPVAAAIRGEQFF.

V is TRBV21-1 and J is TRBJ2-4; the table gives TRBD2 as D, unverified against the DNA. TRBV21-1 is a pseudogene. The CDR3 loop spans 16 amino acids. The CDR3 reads CASGYGGTLAKNIQYF. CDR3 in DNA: TGTGCCAGCGGGTATGGAGGTACCCTAGCCAAAAACATTCAGTACTTC.

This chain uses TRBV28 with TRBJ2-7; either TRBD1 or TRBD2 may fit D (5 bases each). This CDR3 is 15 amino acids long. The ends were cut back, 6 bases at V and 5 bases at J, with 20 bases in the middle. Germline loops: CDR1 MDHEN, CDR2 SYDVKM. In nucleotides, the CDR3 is TGTGCCAGCAGAGCCTCCGGGACGGCAAGGGACGAGCAGTACTTC. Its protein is CASRASGTARDEQYF.

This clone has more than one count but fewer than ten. CDR3 sequence (DNA): TGTGCCAGCAGTGCAGGGGACAGGCGGCCCCTCCACTTT. Protein product: CASSAGDRRPLHF. The gene calls are TRBV27 and TRBJ1-6, with 8 bases identical to TRBD1. From germline, CDR1 is MNHEY and CDR2 SMNVEV (reference sequence). The CDR3 extends over 13 amino acids. V lost 5 bases, J lost 13 bases, and 7 bases stayed unmatched.

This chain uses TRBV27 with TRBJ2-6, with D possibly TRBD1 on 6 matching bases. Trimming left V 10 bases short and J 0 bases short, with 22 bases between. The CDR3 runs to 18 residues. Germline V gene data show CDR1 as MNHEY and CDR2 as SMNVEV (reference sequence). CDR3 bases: TGTGCCACCCTCGGTACAGGGCAGGGTGGCTCTGGGGCCAACGTCCTGACTTTC. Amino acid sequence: CATLGTGQGGSGANVLTF.

CDR3 sequence: CSVEKRGDTQYF. The CDR3 DNA reads as TGCAGCGTTGAAAAGAGGGGAGATACGCAGTATTTT. This chain joins TRBV29-1 and TRBJ2-3, with D possibly being TRBD1 or TRBD2 (5 bases each). CDR3 length: 12 residues. Germline CDR1 and CDR2: SQVTM and ANQGSEA. V lost 2 bases, J lost 5 bases, and 8 bases lay in between.

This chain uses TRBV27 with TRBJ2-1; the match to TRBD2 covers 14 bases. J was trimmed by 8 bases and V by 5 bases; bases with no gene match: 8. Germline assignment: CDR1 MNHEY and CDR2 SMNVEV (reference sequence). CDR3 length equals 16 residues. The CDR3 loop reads CASSISTSGGAHEQFF. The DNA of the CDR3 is TGTGCCAGCAGTATCTCGACTAGCGGGGGGGCACATGAGCAGTTCTTC.

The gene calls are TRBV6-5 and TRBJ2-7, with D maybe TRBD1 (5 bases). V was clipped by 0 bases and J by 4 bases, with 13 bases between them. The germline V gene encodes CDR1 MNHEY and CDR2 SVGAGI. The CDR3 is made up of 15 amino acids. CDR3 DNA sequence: TGTGCCAGCAGTTACTCAATAGGGGAAGCTTACGAGCAGTACTTC. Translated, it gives CASSYSIGEAYEQYF.

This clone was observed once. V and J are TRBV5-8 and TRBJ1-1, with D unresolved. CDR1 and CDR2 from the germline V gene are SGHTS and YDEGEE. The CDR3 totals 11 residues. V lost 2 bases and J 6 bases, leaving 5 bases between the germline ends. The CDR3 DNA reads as TGTGCCAGCAGCTTCCTTTCTGAAGCTTTCTTT. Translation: CASSFLSEAFF. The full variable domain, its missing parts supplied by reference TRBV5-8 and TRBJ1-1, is EAGVTQSPTHLIKTRGQQATLRCSPISGHTSVYWYQQALGLGLQFLLWYDEGEERNRGNFPPRFSGRQFPNYSSELNVNALELEDSALYLCASSFLSEAFFGQGTRLTVV.

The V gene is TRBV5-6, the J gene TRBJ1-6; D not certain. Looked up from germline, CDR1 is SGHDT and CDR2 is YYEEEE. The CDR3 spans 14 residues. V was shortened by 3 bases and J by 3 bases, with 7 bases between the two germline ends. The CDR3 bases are TGTGCCAGCAGCTACACCCGCTATAATTCACCCCTCCACTTT. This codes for CASSYTRYNSPLHF.